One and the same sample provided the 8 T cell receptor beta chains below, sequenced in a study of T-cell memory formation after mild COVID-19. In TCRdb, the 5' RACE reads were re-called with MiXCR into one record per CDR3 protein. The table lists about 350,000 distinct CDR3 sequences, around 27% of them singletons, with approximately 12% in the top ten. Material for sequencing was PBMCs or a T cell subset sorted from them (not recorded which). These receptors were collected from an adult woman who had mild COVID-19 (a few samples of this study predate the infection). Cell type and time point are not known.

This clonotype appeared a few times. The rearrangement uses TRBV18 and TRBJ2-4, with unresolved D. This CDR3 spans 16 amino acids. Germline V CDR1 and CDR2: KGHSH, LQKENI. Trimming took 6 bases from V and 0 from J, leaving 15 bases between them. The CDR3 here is CASSHSDTLAKNIQYF. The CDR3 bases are TGTGCCAGCTCCCACAGTGACACACTAGCCAAAAACATTCAGTACTTC. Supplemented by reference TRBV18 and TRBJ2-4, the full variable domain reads NAGVMQNPRHLVRRRGQEARLRCSPMKGHSHVYWYRQLPEEGLKFMVYLQKENIIDESGMPKERFSAEFPKEGPSILRIQQVVRGDSAAYFCASSHSDTLAKNIQYFGAGTRLSVL.

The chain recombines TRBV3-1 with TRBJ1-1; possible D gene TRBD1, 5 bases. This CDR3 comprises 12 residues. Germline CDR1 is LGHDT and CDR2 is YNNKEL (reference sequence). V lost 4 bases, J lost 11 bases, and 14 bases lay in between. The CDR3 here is CASSPFGAEAFF. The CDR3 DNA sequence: TGTGCCAGCAGCCCATTCGGGGCAGAGGCTTTCTTT.

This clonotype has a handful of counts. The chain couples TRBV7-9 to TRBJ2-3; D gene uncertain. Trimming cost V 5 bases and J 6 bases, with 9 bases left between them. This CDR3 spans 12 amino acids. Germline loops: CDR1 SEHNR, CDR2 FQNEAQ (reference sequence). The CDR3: CASSTSADTQYF. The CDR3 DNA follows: TGTGCCAGCAGCACCTCGGCTGATACGCAGTATTTT.

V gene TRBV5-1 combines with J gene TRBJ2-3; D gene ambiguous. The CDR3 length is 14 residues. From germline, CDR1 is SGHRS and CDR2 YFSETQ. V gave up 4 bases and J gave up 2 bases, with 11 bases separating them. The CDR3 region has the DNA TGCGCCAGCAGCGTTGACCATGCCACAGATACGCAGTATTTT. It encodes CASSVDHATDTQYF.

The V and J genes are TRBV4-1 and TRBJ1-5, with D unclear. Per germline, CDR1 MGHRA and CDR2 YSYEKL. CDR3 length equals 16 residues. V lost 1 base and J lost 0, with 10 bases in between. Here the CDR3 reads CASSQAAVASNQPQHF. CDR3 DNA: TGCGCCAGCAGCCAAGCGGCGGTTGCTAGCAATCAGCCCCAGCATTTT.

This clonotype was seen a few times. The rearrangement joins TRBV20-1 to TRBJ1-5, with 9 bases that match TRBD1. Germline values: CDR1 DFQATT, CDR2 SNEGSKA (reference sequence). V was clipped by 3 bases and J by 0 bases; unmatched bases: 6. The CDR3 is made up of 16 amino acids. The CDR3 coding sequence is TGCAGTGCTAGTCCCGGGACAGGGAGTAGCAATCAGCCCCAGCATTTT. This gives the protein CSASPGTGSSNQPQHF.

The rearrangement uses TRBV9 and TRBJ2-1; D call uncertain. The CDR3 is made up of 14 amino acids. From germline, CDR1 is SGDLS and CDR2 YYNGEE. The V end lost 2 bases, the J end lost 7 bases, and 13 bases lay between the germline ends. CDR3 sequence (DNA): TGTGCCAGCAGCGTTGGCCCGGACCAGAATGAGCAGTTCTTC. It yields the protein CASSVGPDQNEQFF.

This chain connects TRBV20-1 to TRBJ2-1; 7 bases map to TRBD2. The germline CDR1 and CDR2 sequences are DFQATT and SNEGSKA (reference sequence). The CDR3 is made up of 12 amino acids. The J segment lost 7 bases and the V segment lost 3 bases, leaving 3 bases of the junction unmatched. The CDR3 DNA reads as TGCAGTGCTAGGGGGGGACTAAATGAGCAGTTCTTC. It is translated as CSARGGLNEQFF.